A single T cell receptor (beta chain) is shown here with its context. The sample comes from a study of cytomegalovirus exposure and HLA in healthy donors. The germline CDR1 and CDR2 sequences are MNHNY and SVGAGI (reference sequence). This CDR3 is built from 14 residues. V lost 7 bases, J lost 1 base, and 13 bases lay in between. The PCR ran on 60 Vbeta and 13 Jbeta primers. Clones were sequenced by immunoSEQ multiplex PCR, and TCRdb holds only the in-frame ones, with some missing. The table lists 95,000 to 150,000 clones, about 75% of them singletons. The receptor was derived from a woman in her thirties or forties in good health and CMV-seropositive. The sample was PBMCs. The chain recombines TRBV6-6 with TRBJ1-1; D not certain. Written as DNA, the CDR3 is TGTGCCAGCACTAAAGAACGACAGAACACTGAAGCTTTCTTT. As protein: CASTKERQNTEAFF.